Shown below are 21 T cell receptor beta chains from a single sample sequenced in a study of shared clonotypes between healthy human individuals. TCRdb keeps only in-frame clones here, not all; method: immunoSEQ multiplex PCR. The data hold about 550,000 clones, with less than 97% observed a single time. Naivety among CD8 cells was defined by CD45RO negativity and positive CCR7 selection, thereby excluding terminally differentiated effector memory CD45RA+ cells. The sequenced material came from naive CD8+ T cells sorted from blood. The origin of the receptors is a woman under 40 in good health.

The chain couples TRBV11-3 to TRBJ2-7, with D unresolved. This CDR3 has 13 residues. Germline CDR1 is SGHNT and CDR2 is YENEEA. Trimming cost V 5 bases and J 4 bases, with 12 bases left between them. The CDR3 DNA follows: TGTGCCAGCAGCGCCGGCCCCGGATACGAGCAGTACTTC. As protein: CASSAGPGYEQYF.

The chain recombines TRBV2 with TRBJ1-2; perhaps TRBD1 as D (5 bases). V gave up 2 bases and J gave up 8 bases, with 12 bases separating them. CDR1 and CDR2 (germline): SNHLY, FYNNEI. The CDR3 is made up of 13 amino acids. The CDR3 sequence is CASSEFAGQGYTF. The CDR3 DNA sequence: TGTGCCAGCAGTGAATTCGCAGGGCAGGGCTACACCTTC.

The chain has TRBV7-9 and TRBJ2-7; D is perhaps TRBD2 (6 bases). There are 15 residues in the CDR3. The ends were cut back, 1 base at V and 1 base at J, with 11 bases in the middle. Germline V gives CDR1 SEHNR, CDR2 FQNEAQ (reference sequence). Written as DNA, the CDR3 is TGTGCCAGCAGCTTAGTACTAGCCAATTCCTACGAGCAGTACTTC. It specifies CASSLVLANSYEQYF.

The chain has TRBV13 and TRBJ2-1; no clear D. The CDR3 consists of 11 residues. The germline gives CDR1 PRHDT, CDR2 FYEKMQ (reference sequence). V dropped 0 bases and J dropped 8 bases, with 2 bases sitting between them. CDR3 nucleotide sequence: TGTGCCAGCAGCTTAGGGGATGAGCAGTTCTTC. Its translation is CASSLGDEQFF. The whole variable domain, filled in from reference TRBV13 and TRBJ2-1, reads AAGVIQSPRHLIKEKRETATLKCYPIPRHDTVYWYQQGPGQDPQFLISFYEKMQSDKGSIPDRFSAQQFSDYHSELNMSSLELGDSALYFCASSLGDEQFFGPGTRLTVL.

The gene calls are TRBV4-1 and TRBJ2-5, with D perhaps matching TRBD1 or TRBD2 (5 bases each). The germline V gene encodes CDR1 MGHRA and CDR2 YSYEKL. V was trimmed by 4 bases and J by 4 bases, leaving 13 bases between them. This CDR3 has 14 amino acids. The chain's CDR3 is CASSLLIGGETQYF. The CDR3 nucleotides are TGCGCCAGCAGCCTCTTAATTGGGGGAGAGACCCAGTACTTC.

The V call is TRBV6-5, the J call TRBJ2-1; 9 bases line up with TRBD2. Looked up from germline, CDR1 is MNHEY and CDR2 is SVGAGI. This CDR3 has 15 amino acids. The trim removed 6 bases at V and 2 bases at J, leaving 5 bases unmatched. CDR3 nucleotides: TGTGCCAGCAGCATAGCGGGAGTGGCCTACAATGAGCAGTTCTTC. As protein: CASSIAGVAYNEQFF.

The chain employs TRBV5-8 and TRBJ1-5, with a weak D call TRBD1 (5 bases). Germline V lookup: CDR1 SGHTS, CDR2 YDEGEE. The CDR3 extends over 12 amino acids. V was clipped by 4 bases and J by 4 bases, with 6 bases between them. The chain's CDR3 is CASSRQNQPQHF. The CDR3 DNA reads as TGTGCCAGCAGCCGACAGAATCAGCCCCAGCATTTT. Full variable domain (missing parts from reference TRBV5-8 and TRBJ1-5): EAGVTQSPTHLIKTRGQQATLRCSPISGHTSVYWYQQALGLGLQFLLWYDEGEERNRGNFPPRFSGRQFPNYSSELNVNALELEDSALYLCASSRQNQPQHFGDGTRLSIL.

CDR3 amino acids: CSVIAGDDTDTQYF. Written as DNA, the CDR3 is TGCAGCGTAATAGCGGGAGACGACACAGATACGCAGTATTTT. The V gene is TRBV29-1, the J gene TRBJ2-3; 9 bases fit TRBD2. V trimming: 6 bases; J trimming: 2 bases; junction bases outside the gene matches: 6. The V gene's germline CDR1 is SQVTM and CDR2 ANQGSEA. The CDR3 runs to 14 residues.

This chain joins TRBV5-4 and TRBJ2-7; D is undetermined. The germline V and J ends were trimmed by 0 bases and 6 bases, with 7 bases remaining between them. The CDR3 is 12 residues long. Germline V gene sequence: CDR1 SGHNT, CDR2 YYREEE (reference sequence). The CDR3 sequence: CASSLALSEQYF. The CDR3 nucleotides read TGTGCCAGCAGCTTGGCCCTGAGCGAGCAGTACTTC.

The chain couples TRBV13 to TRBJ1-1, with unresolved D. Germline V gene lookup returns CDR1 PRHDT and CDR2 FYEKMQ (reference sequence). V was shortened by 6 bases and J by 3 bases, with 11 bases between the two germline ends. The CDR3 length is 13 residues. The chain's CDR3 is CASRTGLYTEAFF. CDR3 coding DNA: TGTGCCAGCAGGACCGGGCTTTACACTGAAGCTTTCTTT. Drawing the rest from reference TRBV13 and TRBJ1-1, the complete variable domain is AAGVIQSPRHLIKEKRETATLKCYPIPRHDTVYWYQQGPGQDPQFLISFYEKMQSDKGSIPDRFSAQQFSDYHSELNMSSLELGDSALYFCASRTGLYTEAFFGQGTRLTVV.

The chain is built from TRBV9 and TRBJ2-1; D may be TRBD1 (6 bases). The CDR3 is 15 amino acids. Germline CDR1 and CDR2: SGDLS and YYNGEE. Trimming removed 3 bases from V and 5 bases from J, with 15 bases in between. The DNA for the CDR3 is TGTGCCAGCAGCGCCCCCCCAGGGGCCAACAATGAGCAGTTCTTC. This gives the protein CASSAPPGANNEQFF. The whole variable domain, remainder taken from reference TRBV9 and TRBJ2-1, is DSGVTQTPKHLITATGQRVTLRCSPRSGDLSVYWYQQSLDQGLQFLIQYYNGEERAKGNILERFSAQQFPDLHSELNLSSLELGDSALYFCASSAPPGANNEQFFGPGTRLTVL.

The chain employs TRBV7-9 and TRBJ2-7; D is undetermined. Trimming pared 4 bases from V and 5 bases from J, leaving 9 bases between. Germline values: CDR1 SEHNR, CDR2 FQNEAQ (reference sequence). The length of the CDR3 is 12 residues. CDR3 in DNA: TGTGCCAGCAGCTCTTCATGGGACGAGCAGTACTTC. Its translation: CASSSSWDEQYF.

As regards this clone: Other DNA sequences within the sample encode an identical CDR3. The J gene is TRBJ2-7, the V gene TRBV4-1; 8 bases match TRBD2. The germline CDR1 and CDR2 sequences are MGHRA and YSYEKL. J was trimmed by 2 bases and V by 3 bases; bases with no gene match: 6. This CDR3 has 15 residues. The CDR3, as DNA: TGCGCCAGCAGCCAGGTAGCGGGACGGACCTACGAGCAGTACTTC. It codes for CASSQVAGRTYEQYF.

The chain employs TRBV7-8 and TRBJ2-1; the D is unclear. The CDR3 has 16 amino acids. Trimming removed 5 bases at V and 0 bases at J, with 14 bases between. The germline V gene has CDR1 SGHVS and CDR2 FQNEAQ. CDR3 in DNA: TGTGCCAGCAGCCCATACTATCAGAGCTCCTACAATGAGCAGTTCTTC. The encoded protein is CASSPYYQSSYNEQFF.

This clone was counted once. The CDR3 coding sequence is TGTGCCAGCAGCTGGGACGGGTTAGGGTCACCCCTCCACTTT. Protein: CASSWDGLGSPLHF. This chain joins TRBV5-8 and TRBJ1-6; D is perhaps TRBD1 (5 bases). The CDR3 consists of 14 residues. Germline CDR1 is SGHTS and CDR2 is YDEGEE. With 3 bases removed from V and 10 bases from J, the gap between germline ends came to 14 bases.

V is TRBV9 and J is TRBJ2-1, with D unclear. The germline V and J ends were trimmed by 3 bases and 4 bases, with 5 bases remaining between them. Germline V gene data show CDR1 as SGDLS and CDR2 as YYNGEE. The CDR3 length is 12 residues. CDR3 sequence (DNA): TGTGCCAGCAGCGGGTCTTACAATGAGCAGTTCTTC. Encoded protein: CASSGSYNEQFF.

The chain combines TRBV4-1 with TRBJ1-4, with D possibly being TRBD1 (6 bases). Trimming stripped 5 bases from V and 8 bases from J, with 18 bases between. The germline CDR1 and CDR2 sequences are MGHRA and YSYEKL. This CDR3 region has 15 residues. The CDR3, as DNA: TGCGCCAGCAGCGGAAGACAGGCTGCACGCGAAAAACTGTTTTTT. Residues: CASSGRQAAREKLFF.

The chain has TRBV19 and TRBJ2-1, with 12 nucleotides matching TRBD2. There are 15 residues in the CDR3. CDR1 is LNHDA and CDR2 is SQIVND in the germline V gene (reference sequence). The trim removed 5 bases at V and 10 bases at J, leaving 9 bases unmatched. The CDR3 loop reads CASSRLAGVVEEQFF. The CDR3 DNA is TGTGCCAGTAGTCGACTAGCGGGAGTGGTGGAAGAGCAGTTCTTC.

A few counts support this clone. The chain combines TRBV27 with TRBJ1-1, with D uncertain. Germline loops: CDR1 MNHEY, CDR2 SMNVEV (reference sequence). V shed 3 bases and J shed 3 bases, with 11 bases lying between them. The CDR3 loop spans 14 amino acids. CDR3 sequence (DNA): TGTGCCAGCAGTTTGATGGCAGGATACACTGAAGCTTTCTTT. It specifies CASSLMAGYTEAFF.

The chain has TRBV4-1 and TRBJ2-2; TRBD1 is a possible D gene (5 bases). Trimming left V 1 base short and J 5 bases short, with 14 bases between. The CDR3 runs to 16 residues. Germline V gene data show CDR1 as MGHRA and CDR2 as YSYEKL. The CDR3 region is CASSQAHVGVTGELFF. The CDR3 DNA sequence: TGCGCCAGCAGCCAAGCGCATGTAGGGGTAACCGGGGAGCTGTTTTTT.

The chain is built from TRBV28 and TRBJ2-7; TRBD2 matches 8 bases. J was trimmed by 4 bases and V by 8 bases; bases with no gene match: 10. The CDR3 sequence is 14 residues long. CDR1 and CDR2 (germline): MDHEN, SYDVKM. The chain's CDR3 is CASDSREGRYEQYF. CDR3 bases: TGTGCCAGCGATAGCCGGGAGGGCCGGTACGAGCAGTACTTC.